These 32 T cell receptor beta chains were sequenced from one sample in a study of Ad26.COV2.S vaccination and SARS-CoV-2 variants. Specified treatment: roughly 19 received Ad26.COV2.S at low or high dose, single or two shots; roughly 5 received placebo; per-sample allocation not given. Samples came from day 63 after the first vaccine or placebo injection. Some clones are missing from TCRdb's copy, which holds only in-frame ones; the method was immunoSEQ multiplex PCR. This table holds over 250,000 clones, 87% found once. The source material was peripheral blood, sampled in a trial of Ad26.COV2.S vaccine versus placebo. Every receptor here comes from a person between 18 and 65 years old who received the Ad26.COV2.S COVID-19 vaccine or a placebo.

This CDR3 reads CASSQMAGNTGELFF. The CDR3 DNA sequence: TGTGCCAGCAGCCAGATGGCGGGGAACACCGGGGAGCTGTTTTTT. The chain joins TRBV3-1 (or the pseudogene TRBV3-2) to TRBJ2-2, with D possibly matching TRBD2 (5 bases). This CDR3 has 15 amino acids. V gave up 3 bases and J gave up 1 base, with 9 bases separating them. The V gene's germline CDR1 is LGHDT and CDR2 YNNKEL (reference sequence).

This rearrangement joins TRBV28 to TRBJ1-5, with D perhaps TRBD1 (6 bases). This CDR3 has 15 residues. Trimming took 2 bases from V and 7 from J, leaving 15 bases between them. Germline V gives CDR1 MDHEN, CDR2 SYDVKM. The CDR3 region has the DNA TGTGCCAGCAGTTTAGTAGGGGGGCGCGAACAGCCCCAGCATTTT. Translation gives CASSLVGGREQPQHF.

The chain couples TRBV7-9 to TRBJ2-3, with TRBD2 as a possible D gene (5 bases). Germline lookup yields CDR1 SEHNR and CDR2 FQNEAQ (reference sequence). The germline V and J ends were trimmed by 5 bases and 0 bases, with 12 bases remaining between them. The CDR3 sequence is 15 residues long. DNA of the CDR3: TGTGCCAGCAGCCCGAAGCGGTCTAGCACAGATACGCAGTATTTT. Translation gives CASSPKRSSTDTQYF.

The chain combines TRBV18 with TRBJ2-3; D perhaps matches TRBD1 (7 bases). This CDR3 is 13 amino acids long. The germline gives CDR1 KGHSH, CDR2 LQKENI. Trimming took off 6 bases at V and 4 bases at J, with 11 bases between the two ends. CDR3 nucleotides: TGTGCCAGCTCCCCAGGGGGGTCAGATACGCAGTATTTT. It yields the protein CASSPGGSDTQYF.

The V and J genes are TRBV5-5 and TRBJ2-5; D not resolved. Germline values: CDR1 SGHKS, CDR2 YYEKEE (reference sequence). The V gene lost 2 bases and the J gene lost 1 base, with 0 bases spanning the gap. The CDR3 sequence is 11 residues long. The CDR3 bases are TGTGCCAGCAGCTTCCAAGAGACCCAGTACTTC. This gives the protein CASSFQETQYF.

The rearrangement links TRBV11-2 to TRBJ2-7; 7 nucleotides align to TRBD2. The CDR3 loop spans 15 amino acids. Germline CDR1 SGHAT, CDR2 FQNNGV. After removal of 0 bases from V and 0 bases from J, the junction contained 2 bases not matched to a gene. The CDR3 DNA follows: TGTGCCAGCAGCTTAGAAGCGGGAAGCTCCTACGAGCAGTACTTC. Translating it yields CASSLEAGSSYEQYF.

The count of this clone is one. The J gene is TRBJ2-2, the V gene TRBV5-1, with 9 bases lining up with TRBD2. The CDR3 sequence is 17 residues long. From germline, CDR1 is SGHRS and CDR2 YFSETQ. Trimming at V came to 4 bases and at J to 0 bases, leaving 7 bases not matched to a gene. The CDR3, as DNA: TGCGCCAGCAGCCTACTTATAGCGGGAGCGAACACCGGGGAGCTGTTTTTT. Translating gives CASSLLIAGANTGELFF. Using reference TRBV5-1 and TRBJ2-2 for the parts outside the CDR3, the full variable domain is KAGVTQTPRYLIKTRGQQVTLSCSPISGHRSVSWYQQTPGQGLQFLFEYFSETQRNKGNFPGRFSGRQFSNSRSEMNVSTLELGDSALYLCASSLLIAGANTGELFFGEGSRLTVL.

This clone showed up just a few times. The CDR3 nucleotides read TGTGCCAGCAGCTTAGCATCCCGGATTTCTGGAAACACCATATATTTT. It specifies CASSLASRISGNTIYF. The rearrangement joins TRBV7-2 to TRBJ1-3; D not resolved. V lost 0 bases to trimming and J lost 1 base, with 10 bases between them. The CDR3 is made up of 16 amino acids. Germline CDR1 and CDR2: SGHTA and FQGNSA.

This chain links TRBV7-7 with TRBJ2-5, with D possibly being TRBD2 (5 bases). V was pared by 0 bases and J by 5 bases, with 13 bases between. Germline values: CDR1 SSHAT, CDR2 FNYEAQ (reference sequence). The CDR3 loop spans 15 amino acids. The CDR3 sequence is CASSLASDGGETQYF. The CDR3 DNA sequence: TGTGCCAGCAGCTTAGCTTCGGACGGCGGGGAGACCCAGTACTTC.

The J gene is TRBJ1-5, the V gene TRBV2, with a possible D match to TRBD1 (5 bases). V was trimmed by 7 bases and J by 5 bases, leaving 12 bases between them. Germline CDR1 reads SNHLY; CDR2 reads FYNNEI. The CDR3 has 13 amino acids. In nucleotides, the CDR3 is TGTGCCAGCACGGGAATGGGGGATCAGCCCCAGCATTTT. This sequence encodes CASTGMGDQPQHF.

The chain couples TRBV12-5 to TRBJ2-1, with TRBD1 matching 12 bases. CDR3 length equals 20 residues. V was clipped by 3 bases and J by 1 base; unmatched bases: 13. CDR1 is LGHNT, CDR2 FRNRAP, per germline. CDR3 coding DNA: TGTGCTAGTGGTTTAGGGTGGGACAGGGGGCGAGGAGCTTCCTACAATGAGCAGTTCTTC. Its protein product is CASGLGWDRGRGASYNEQFF.

The rearrangement uses TRBV2 and TRBJ2-5, with D maybe TRBD1 (5 bases). CDR3 length: 14 amino acids. Germline lookup yields CDR1 SNHLY and CDR2 FYNNEI. The V end lost 4 bases, the J end lost 5 bases, and 14 bases lay between the germline ends. The CDR3 DNA follows: TGTGCCAGCAGTGGGGGCCTAAGTGGCGAGACCCAGTACTTC. This encodes CASSGGLSGETQYF.

This clone has only one observation. This same CDR3 is encoded by further DNA sequences in the sample. This chain links TRBV3-1 (or the pseudogene TRBV3-2) with TRBJ1-2; D call uncertain. The CDR3 is 12 residues long. CDR1 is LGHDT and CDR2 is YNNKEL in the germline V gene (reference sequence). V was clipped by 0 bases and J by 8 bases, with 7 bases between them. The CDR3 coding sequence is TGTGCCAGCAGCCAAGATACCGGGGGCTACACCTTC. Translated, it gives CASSQDTGGYTF.

This chain links TRBV7-2 with TRBJ1-2, with a weak D call TRBD1 (6 bases). The germline gives CDR1 SGHTA, CDR2 FQGNSA. The CDR3 runs 14 residues. Between the trimmed V and J ends, which lost 3 bases and 4 bases, there was a span of 12 bases. In DNA form, the CDR3 reads TGTGCCAGCAGCTTTTTCACAGGGAGCTATGGCTACACCTTC. The encoded protein is CASSFFTGSYGYTF.

V usage is TRBV19 and J usage is TRBJ1-5; no firm D call. Germline V gene data show CDR1 as LNHDA and CDR2 as SQIVND (reference sequence). The CDR3 has 16 residues. Trimming stripped 3 bases from V and 2 bases from J, with 14 bases between. CDR3 bases: TGTGCCAGTAGTATCTCGTTGGCCGGCGGCAATCAGCCCCAGCATTTT. Translation gives CASSISLAGGNQPQHF. The whole variable domain, filled in from reference TRBV19 and TRBJ1-5, reads DGGITQSPKYLFRKEGQNVTLSCEQNLNHDAMYWYRQDPGQGLRLIYYSQIVNDFQKGDIAEGYSVSREKKESFPLTVTSAQKNPTAFYLCASSISLAGGNQPQHFGDGTRLSIL.

This rearrangement joins TRBV30 to TRBJ2-7; possibly TRBD1 for D (5 bases). Between the trimmed V and J ends, which lost 3 bases and 1 base, there was a span of 13 bases. There are 14 residues in the CDR3. Germline V gives CDR1 GTSNPN, CDR2 SVGIG (reference sequence). The CDR3 here is CAWSSRRGSYEQYF. The CDR3 nucleotides are TGTGCCTGGAGCTCAAGAAGGGGATCCTACGAGCAGTACTTC.

V is TRBV11-3 and J is TRBJ1-1, with TRBD1 matching over 9 bases. Trimming removed 5 bases from V and 5 bases from J; junction bases left unmatched: 6. The germline V gene encodes CDR1 SGHNT and CDR2 YENEEA. This CDR3 has 14 residues. Here the CDR3 reads CASSTGGFSTEAFF. In DNA form, the CDR3 reads TGTGCCAGCAGCACAGGGGGCTTCAGTACTGAAGCTTTCTTT.

This chain uses TRBV7-2 with TRBJ1-1; D gene ambiguous. This CDR3 has 19 amino acids. V was trimmed by 4 bases and J by 0 bases, leaving 24 bases between them. Germline V gene lookup returns CDR1 SGHTA and CDR2 FQGNSA. The CDR3 nucleotides are TGTGCCAGCAGCTCCCCCCCGGGAGTAGGCGGACGGATGAACACTGAAGCTTTCTTT. Amino acid sequence: CASSSPPGVGGRMNTEAFF. Drawing the rest from reference TRBV7-2 and TRBJ1-1, the complete variable domain is GAGVSQSPSNKVTEKGKDVELRCDPISGHTALYWYRQSLGQGLEFLIYFQGNSAPDKSGLPSDRFSAERTGGSVSTLTIQRTQQEDSAVYLCASSSPPGVGGRMNTEAFFGQGTRLTVV.

This clone has only a few counts. This sequence joins TRBV6-1 and TRBJ2-7, with 10 bases that match TRBD2. J was trimmed by 3 bases and V by 1 base; bases with no gene match: 3. The germline V gene has CDR1 MNHNS and CDR2 SASEGT. CDR3 length equals 15 residues. The CDR3, as DNA: TGTGCCAGCAGTGAAGATGCTAGCGGGGGCTACGAGCAGTACTTC. Amino acids: CASSEDASGGYEQYF.

In DNA form, the CDR3 reads TGTGCCAGCAGGGGGACAGGAGGCCTTTTCTTT. This codes for CASRGTGGLFF. The gene calls are TRBV6-5 and TRBJ1-1; 8 positions match TRBD1. This CDR3 contains 11 residues. The junction had 7 bases not matched to a gene; V was cut back by 6 bases and J by 13 bases. CDR1 is MNHEY and CDR2 is SVGAGI in the germline V gene.

This sequence joins TRBV19 and TRBJ2-1; 10 bases line up with TRBD2. This CDR3 spans 15 amino acids. V dropped 3 bases and J dropped 3; count of bases not matched to a gene: 2. CDR1 LNHDA and CDR2 SQIVND come from the germline V gene (reference sequence). CDR3: CASSITSGIYNEQFF. CDR3 sequence (DNA): TGTGCCAGTAGTATTACTAGCGGGATCTACAATGAGCAGTTCTTC.

J is TRBJ2-2 and V is TRBV30; D may be TRBD1 (6 bases). The V and J ends lost 3 bases and 6 bases respectively, with 14 bases between them. Germline V gene sequence: CDR1 GTSNPN, CDR2 SVGIG (reference sequence). There are 14 residues in the CDR3. The CDR3 sequence is CAWRHNTGSGELFF. DNA for the CDR3: TGTGCCTGGAGACATAACACAGGGTCCGGGGAGCTGTTTTTT.

The V and J genes are TRBV6-2 or TRBV6-3 and TRBJ2-1; D is uncertain. Trimming removed 2 bases at V and 7 bases at J, with 15 bases between. CDR3 size: 15 residues. Germline assignment: CDR1 MNHEY and CDR2 SVGEGT. DNA of the CDR3: TGTGCCAGCAGTTACCGTGCAGGTAGGCGGAATGAGCAGTTCTTC. This gives the protein CASSYRAGRRNEQFF.

This chain connects TRBV4-1 to TRBJ1-2, with D perhaps TRBD1 (6 bases). Trimming shortened V by 3 bases and J by 2 bases, and 22 bases separated the two germline ends. The CDR3 consists of 18 residues. CDR1 and CDR2 (germline): MGHRA, YSYEKL. The CDR3 region is CASSQRRGPGQPNYGYTF. The CDR3 nucleotides read TGCGCCAGCAGCCAGAGAAGGGGCCCGGGACAACCAAACTATGGCTACACCTTC.

The CDR3 loop is CASSQVEGYSNQPQHF. The CDR3, as DNA: TGTGCCAGCAGCCAAGTCGAGGGGTATAGCAATCAGCCCCAGCATTTT. The chain recombines TRBV4-2 with TRBJ1-5; a possible D gene is TRBD1 (5 bases). Germline-derived CDR1 and CDR2 are LGHNA and YNFKEQ. Trimming removed 1 base at V and 0 bases at J, with 10 bases between. The CDR3 loop spans 16 amino acids.

The rearrangement uses TRBV27 and TRBJ1-2; possibly TRBD1 for D (5 bases). The germline gives CDR1 MNHEY, CDR2 SMNVEV (reference sequence). This CDR3 contains 13 residues. The V end lost 5 bases, the J end lost 8 bases, and 15 bases lay between the germline ends. DNA for the CDR3: TGTGCCAGCAGTATAAGAAGGGGTTTGGGCTACACCTTC. This codes for CASSIRRGLGYTF.

The V and J genes are TRBV6-5 and TRBJ2-7, with 7 bases fitting TRBD2. V gave up 2 bases and J gave up 3 bases; unmatched junction bases: 7. The CDR3 length is 15 residues. Germline-derived CDR1 and CDR2 are MNHEY and SVGAGI. The CDR3 DNA follows: TGTGCCAGCAGTTACCAGGGCGGGAGTCTCTACGAGCAGTACTTC. Translating it yields CASSYQGGSLYEQYF.

This chain links TRBV9 with TRBJ2-2; the match to TRBD2 covers 10 bases. The V and J ends lost 2 bases and 2 bases, in that order; junction bases with no gene match: 6. The germline gives CDR1 SGDLS, CDR2 YYNGEE. This CDR3 is built from 17 residues. The CDR3 DNA reads TGTGCCAGCAGCGTCCTCGGGACTAGCGTAAACACCGGGGAGCTGTTTTTT. This codes for CASSVLGTSVNTGELFF.

The V and J genes are TRBV4-2 and TRBJ2-7, with TRBD1 identical over 8 bases. Trimming removed 1 base from V and 2 bases from J; junction bases left unmatched: 4. Per the germline V gene, CDR1 is LGHNA and CDR2 is YNFKEQ. The CDR3 totals 15 residues. CDR3 region: CASSQVPGGTYEQYF. The CDR3 coding sequence is TGTGCCAGCAGCCAAGTCCCAGGGGGCACCTACGAGCAGTACTTC.

This chain connects TRBV5-4 to TRBJ2-7; no definite D call. Germline V gene lookup returns CDR1 SGHNT and CDR2 YYREEE (reference sequence). Trimming shortened V by 0 bases and J by 3 bases, and 4 bases separated the two germline ends. This CDR3 has 12 amino acids. CDR3 coding DNA: TGTGCCAGCAGCTTGGACGGCTACGAGCAGTACTTC. Translation gives CASSLDGYEQYF.

The chain combines TRBV6-6 with TRBJ2-7, with 7 bases fitting TRBD1. CDR3 length: 14 amino acids. V shed 1 base and J 3 bases; nucleotides not matched to a gene: 3. The germline V gene has CDR1 MNHNY and CDR2 SVGAGI (reference sequence). The CDR3 protein is CASSYWTGVYEQYF. The CDR3 bases are TGTGCCAGCAGTTACTGGACAGGAGTCTACGAGCAGTACTTC.

The chain employs TRBV19 and TRBJ1-3; D is undetermined. Germline V CDR1 and CDR2: LNHDA, SQIVND (reference sequence). This CDR3 has 15 residues. Deletions cut 6 bases from V and 1 base from J, with 13 bases between. DNA for the CDR3: TGTGCCAGTAGAGAACGGAGAGCGTCTGGAAACACCATATATTTT. Protein sequence: CASRERRASGNTIYF.